The 19 T cell receptor beta chains below were found in one sample sequenced in a study of T cell responses to AZD1222 COVID-19 vaccine. Only in-frame clones appear in the TCRdb table, and some are missing; sequencing was by immunoSEQ multiplex PCR. The table has roughly 120,000 clones, around 84% seen once; the top ten hold approximately 15%. The sample here was peripheral blood, taken 28 days after the second AZD1222 dose. The origin of the receptors is an adult who received the AZD1222 COVID-19 vaccine.

The count of this clone is one. The CDR3 DNA follows: TGTGCCAGCAGCTTGTCCCCCGGGGATGGCGGGGAGCTGTTTTTT. As protein: CASSLSPGDGGELFF. This chain links TRBV5-5 with TRBJ2-2; a possible D gene is TRBD2 (5 bases). The CDR3 runs 15 residues. Trimming removed 1 base at V and 7 bases at J, with 14 bases between. In germline, CDR1 is SGHKS, CDR2 YYEKEE (reference sequence).

The V call is TRBV6-5, the J call TRBJ2-1; the match to TRBD2 covers 10 bases. Germline assignment: CDR1 MNHEY and CDR2 SVGAGI. The ends lost 6 bases at V and 7 bases at J; junction bases unmatched: 9. This CDR3 has 15 residues. The CDR3 coding sequence is TGTGCCAGCAGCGCGACAGGACTAGCGGTTAATGAGCAGTTCTTC. Translating it yields CASSATGLAVNEQFF.

The J gene is TRBJ1-5, the V gene TRBV7-9, with TRBD1 identical over 8 bases. This CDR3 spans 14 amino acids. Per germline, CDR1 SEHNR and CDR2 FQNEAQ (reference sequence). Trimming removed 5 bases from V and 7 bases from J; junction bases left unmatched: 7. For the CDR3, the DNA is TGTGCCAGCAGCCCCGGACAGGGTGGCCAGCCCCAGCATTTT. Residues: CASSPGQGGQPQHF.

The chain uses TRBV5-6 and TRBJ1-2; D is unresolved. Germline V gene sequence: CDR1 SGHDT, CDR2 YYEEEE. Trimming stripped 1 base from V and 7 bases from J, with 8 bases between. The CDR3 covers 12 residues. CDR3 DNA: TGTGCCAGCAGCTTGTACGCTACTGGCTACACCTTC. This codes for CASSLYATGYTF.

This clone was picked up one time. This chain uses TRBV10-1 with TRBJ2-5; 10 nucleotides line up with TRBD1. V lost 5 bases to trimming and J lost 4 bases; unmatched junction nucleotides: 1. The CDR3 has 13 amino acids. Germline lookup yields CDR1 WNHNN and CDR2 SYGVQD (reference sequence). The CDR3 is CASSRDRGETQYF. In nucleotides, the CDR3 is TGCGCCAGCAGTCGGGACAGGGGAGAGACCCAGTACTTC.

This clone appeared many times. DNA of the CDR3: TGTGCCAGCAAGTCCATATACGGGACAGGGGAGGGCGGCTACACCTTC. It translates to CASKSIYGTGEGGYTF. The chain links TRBV19 to TRBJ1-2; 10 nucleotides line up with TRBD1. The CDR3 covers 16 residues. Germline CDR1 is LNHDA and CDR2 is SQIVND (reference sequence). V was clipped by 9 bases and J by 8 bases; unmatched bases: 18.

The V and J genes are TRBV5-8 and TRBJ2-6; D remains unclear. With 2 bases removed from V and 2 bases from J, the gap between germline ends came to 8 bases. Germline V CDR1 and CDR2: SGHTS, YDEGEE. CDR3 length equals 15 residues. This CDR3 is CASSFLQTGANVLTF. The DNA of the CDR3 is TGTGCCAGCAGCTTTCTACAGACTGGGGCCAACGTCCTGACTTTC. The full variable domain, in which reference TRBV5-8 and TRBJ2-6 provide the parts outside the CDR3, is EAGVTQSPTHLIKTRGQQATLRCSPISGHTSVYWYQQALGLGLQFLLWYDEGEERNRGNFPPRFSGRQFPNYSSELNVNALELEDSALYLCASSFLQTGANVLTFGAGSRLTVL.

This clone occurred a few times. The DNA is omitted, as the CDR3 cannot be located on it reliably, and the CDR3 follows TCRdb's listing. J is TRBJ1-5 and V is TRBV21-1. TRBV21-1 corresponds to a pseudogene. Including both end residues, the CDR3 is 15 amino acids long. The chain's CDR3 is CASSQVGEGNQPQHF.

The CDR3, as DNA: TGTGCCAGCAGCCCCCGACCTCCCGGACAGGGGGCGAAATTGGACACTGAAGCTTTCTTT. Translating it yields CASSPRPPGQGAKLDTEAFF. This chain links TRBV21-1 with TRBJ1-1; TRBD1 is the table's D call, not checked against the DNA. TRBV21-1 is designated a pseudogene. The CDR3 runs to 20 residues.

V is TRBV2 and J is TRBJ1-5, with 8 nucleotides matching TRBD1. Trimming removed 8 bases from V and 1 base from J; junction bases left unmatched: 10. Per the germline V gene, CDR1 is SNHLY and CDR2 is FYNNEI. CDR3 length equals 16 residues. CDR3 sequence: CASDNQGAASNQPQHF. The CDR3 nucleotides are TGTGCCAGCGACAACCAGGGGGCGGCCAGCAATCAGCCCCAGCATTTT.

The chain uses TRBV6-1 and TRBJ2-3, with 12 positions matching TRBD1. This CDR3 comprises 17 residues. J gave up 1 base and V 3 bases, and 5 bases lay outside the gene matches. Germline lookup yields CDR1 MNHNS and CDR2 SASEGT. The CDR3 sequence: CASSEWDRGRGTDTQYF. The CDR3 coding sequence is TGTGCCAGCAGTGAGTGGGACAGGGGGCGCGGCACAGATACGCAGTATTTT.

The CDR3 coding sequence is TGTGCCAGCAGTTCCCATGTCCGGGGAATCTGGAACACTGAAGCTTTCTTT. This translates into CASSSHVRGIWNTEAFF. The chain uses TRBV27 and TRBJ1-1; no firm D call. The CDR3 loop spans 17 amino acids. Germline V CDR1 and CDR2: MNHEY, SMNVEV (reference sequence). V gave up 4 bases and J gave up 1 base, with 19 bases separating them.

V usage is TRBV5-4 and J usage is TRBJ1-1, with unresolved D. The V end lost 2 bases, the J end lost 0 bases, and 11 bases lay between the germline ends. The CDR3 extends over 15 amino acids. The germline CDR1 and CDR2 sequences are SGHNT and YYREEE (reference sequence). The CDR3 DNA reads TGTGCCAGCAGCTTAGAATCGCAGATGAACACTGAAGCTTTCTTT. Protein sequence: CASSLESQMNTEAFF.

This sequence joins TRBV11-2 and TRBJ1-2; 7 nucleotides align to TRBD1. From germline, CDR1 is SGHAT and CDR2 FQNNGV. The trim removed 3 bases at V and 4 bases at J, leaving 8 bases unmatched. This CDR3 has 15 residues. The CDR3 nucleotides are TGTGCCAGCAGCTTGTTGTGGACAGGACCCTATGGCTACACCTTC. Translating gives CASSLLWTGPYGYTF. The variable domain in full, with the rest retrieved from reference TRBV11-2 and TRBJ1-2, is EAGVAQSPRYKIIEKRQSVAFWCNPISGHATLYWYQQILGQGPKLLIQFQNNGVVDDSQLPKDRFSAERLKGVDSTLKIQPAKLEDSAVYLCASSLLWTGPYGYTFGSGTRLTVV.

This chain uses TRBV6-5 with TRBJ1-2; D is ambiguous. Germline values: CDR1 MNHEY, CDR2 SVGAGI. The CDR3 contains 14 residues. Trimming cost V 6 bases and J 0 bases, with 11 bases left between them. Written as DNA, the CDR3 is TGTGCCAGCAGGAGGGCAGATACTAACTATGGCTACACCTTC. It is translated as CASRRADTNYGYTF.

This clone was picked up one time. The chain links TRBV14 to TRBJ1-3; 9 nucleotides line up with TRBD1. Per germline, CDR1 SGHDN and CDR2 FVKESK. The V and J ends lost 6 bases and 0 bases, in that order; junction bases with no gene match: 3. This CDR3 contains 15 residues. The CDR3 loop reads CASRQTGGSGNTIYF. The DNA for the CDR3 is TGTGCCAGCAGACAGACAGGGGGCTCTGGAAACACCATATATTTT. Drawing the rest from reference TRBV14 and TRBJ1-3, the complete variable domain is EAGVTQFPSHSVIEKGQTVTLRCDPISGHDNLYWYRRVMGKEIKFLLHFVKESKQDESGMPNNRFLAERTGGTYSTLKVQPAELEDSGVYFCASRQTGGSGNTIYFGEGSWLTVV.

This clone occurred once. A junction end diverges from the germline sequence, so it may reflect a read error. The gene calls are TRBV27 and TRBJ2-7, with D perhaps TRBD1 (5 bases). The CDR3 is made up of 14 amino acids. Looked up from germline, CDR1 is MNHEY and CDR2 is SMNVEV (reference sequence). The CDR3 coding sequence is TGTGCCACCAGTTTAGGCAGGGAAGGTGGCGAGCAGTACTTC. The encoded protein is CATSLGREGGEQYF.

This rearrangement joins TRBV27 to TRBJ2-7; perhaps D is TRBD1 or TRBD2 (5 bases each). The CDR3 is 14 amino acids. CDR1 is MNHEY and CDR2 is SMNVEV in the germline V gene (reference sequence). The V gene lost 7 bases and the J gene lost 4 bases, with 17 bases spanning the gap. CDR3 in DNA: TGTGCCAGCACCTCGGGAAGGGGTTCTTACGAGCAGTACTTC. Translated, it gives CASTSGRGSYEQYF.

This chain connects TRBV27 to TRBJ2-7; D is perhaps TRBD2 (5 bases). This CDR3 is 15 amino acids long. Germline CDR1 reads MNHEY; CDR2 reads SMNVEV (reference sequence). V lost 3 bases and J 4 bases, leaving 16 bases between the germline ends. The CDR3 DNA reads TGTGCCAGCAGTTTGGACTGGGCCGGGTTATACGAGCAGTACTTC. This encodes CASSLDWAGLYEQYF.